What follows are 7 T cell receptor beta chains derived from one specimen sequenced in a study of T-cell reconstitution after alpha-beta-depleted transplantation in children. The TCRbeta library was prepared with unique molecular identifiers. MiXCR was run by TCRdb on the PCR reads, yielding one entry per CDR3 protein. The sample includes roughly 500,000 distinct CDR3 sequences, around 12% of them seen just once. Material: PBMCs from the stem cell graft donor, obtained from the stem cell graft. These receptors were taken from a human donor who donated a stem cell graft to a child with combined immunodeficiency.

This clonotype was recorded a few times. The gene calls are TRBV3-1 and TRBJ2-5, with 10 bases lining up with TRBD2. Trimming cost V 0 bases and J 4 bases; bases outside gene matches: 8. The CDR3 has 17 residues. The germline V gene has CDR1 LGHDT and CDR2 YNNKEL (reference sequence). The CDR3 DNA follows: TGTGCCAGCAGCCAAGATCGGAGCGGGGGGGCCGCAGAGACCCAGTACTTC. It specifies CASSQDRSGGAAETQYF.

This clonotype appeared many times. V and J are TRBV7-2 and TRBJ2-1; maybe TRBD2 (5 bases). V dropped 1 base and J dropped 7 bases, with 14 bases sitting between them. The CDR3 loop spans 15 amino acids. From germline, CDR1 is SGHTA and CDR2 FQGNSA. CDR3 protein: CASSLESVRRNEQFF. The CDR3 region has the DNA TGTGCCAGCAGCTTAGAGAGTGTCCGGAGGAATGAGCAGTTCTTC.

This clonotype was seen ten or more times. The CDR3 DNA reads as TGTGCTAGTGGTTTGTCCGGGAACTCCTACGAGCAGTACTTC. It translates to CASGLSGNSYEQYF. The rearrangement links TRBV12-5 to TRBJ2-7; D may be TRBD2 (5 bases). V lost 2 bases, J lost 0 bases, and 8 bases lay in between. The germline gives CDR1 LGHNT, CDR2 FRNRAP. The CDR3 has 14 residues.

Ten or more counts support this clonotype. This CDR3 reads CASSQGSGRTNEQFF. The CDR3 DNA reads TGTGCCAGCAGCCAAGGTAGCGGGAGGACCAATGAGCAGTTCTTC. The chain couples TRBV3-1 to TRBJ2-1, with TRBD2 matching 10 bases. J gave up 6 bases and V 1 base, and 3 bases lay outside the gene matches. Germline V lookup: CDR1 LGHDT, CDR2 YNNKEL (reference sequence). The length of the CDR3 is 15 residues.

This chain joins TRBV20-1 and TRBJ1-3; no firm D call. V was trimmed by 6 bases and J by 9 bases, leaving 12 bases between them. The germline gives CDR1 DFQATT, CDR2 SNEGSKA (reference sequence). The CDR3 runs 11 residues. The CDR3 DNA follows: TGCAGTGCAACAACGACGGGCACCATATATTTT. Amino acids: CSATTTGTIYF.

There are a few counts of this clonotype. The genes are TRBV6-5 and TRBJ2-6; TRBD1 or TRBD2 may be the D gene (6 bases each). The CDR3 is 16 residues long. Between the trimmed V and J ends, which lost 0 bases and 4 bases, there was a span of 10 bases. CDR1 is MNHEY, CDR2 SVGAGI, per germline. CDR3 protein: CASSYSGGLGANVLTF. The CDR3 DNA reads TGTGCCAGCAGTTACTCTGGGGGGCTCGGGGCCAACGTCCTGACTTTC.

This clonotype has ten or more counts. This rearrangement joins TRBV12-3 or TRBV12-4 to TRBJ1-1, with a weak D call TRBD1 (5 bases). V was pared by 2 bases and J by 5 bases, with 12 bases between. The CDR3 sequence is 14 residues long. CDR3 sequence: CASSLTQGKTEAFF. CDR3 nucleotide sequence: TGTGCCAGCAGTTTAACCCAGGGTAAAACTGAAGCTTTCTTT.